Below are 9 T cell receptor beta chains sequenced from a single sample in a study of blood T cell repertoires in COVID-19. Libraries were prepared by immunoSEQ multiplex PCR; TCRdb keeps only in-frame clonotypes and omits some of them. The sample lists about 280,000 clones, around 85% seen once, with around 2.5% in the top ten. Source material: PBMCs or T cells enriched from blood (not recorded which). The receptors here all came from a woman aged 50 to 60 who had recovered from COVID-19.

This clone has a handful of counts. Within the sample, other DNA sequences also encode this same CDR3. The chain is built from TRBV3-1 (or the pseudogene TRBV3-2) and TRBJ1-5, with D unresolved. CDR1 and CDR2 from the germline V gene are LGHDT and YNNKEL (reference sequence). The CDR3 runs 12 residues. Deletions cut 1 base from V and 7 bases from J, with 5 bases between. This CDR3 reads CASSQGGQPQHF. DNA for the CDR3: TGTGCCAGCAGCCAAGGAGGCCAGCCCCAGCATTTT.

This clone was counted between two and nine times. The chain combines TRBV27 with TRBJ2-4; a weak D match, TRBD1 (5 bases). The germline V gene encodes CDR1 MNHEY and CDR2 SMNVEV (reference sequence). Trimming left V 4 bases short and J 0 bases short, with 10 bases between. The CDR3 extends over 15 amino acids. The chain's CDR3 is CASSYTGSAKNIQYF. The CDR3 nucleotides are TGTGCCAGCAGTTACACAGGTTCAGCCAAAAACATTCAGTACTTC.

The V call is TRBV5-6, the J call TRBJ1-5; 8 positions agree with TRBD1. The CDR3 has 19 residues. The trim removed 2 bases at V and 2 bases at J, leaving 15 bases unmatched. The germline gives CDR1 SGHDT, CDR2 YYEEEE. CDR3 coding DNA: TGTGCCAGCAGCTTTTCACTCTCGTCCGACAGGGGTGGCAATCAGCCCCAGCATTTT. Translating gives CASSFSLSSDRGGNQPQHF.

This sequence joins TRBV19 and TRBJ1-5; D uncertain. This CDR3 spans 15 amino acids. V was clipped by 3 bases and J by 1 base, with 10 bases between them. The V gene's germline CDR1 is LNHDA and CDR2 SQIVND (reference sequence). The CDR3 here is CASSMEAVSNQPQHF. As DNA, the CDR3 is TGTGCCAGTAGTATGGAGGCAGTAAGCAATCAGCCCCAGCATTTT.

CDR3 protein: CASSLLRALGNQPQHF. In DNA, the CDR3 is TGTGCCAGCAGCTTGTTGAGGGCGCTGGGCAATCAGCCCCAGCATTTT. V usage is TRBV5-6 and J usage is TRBJ1-5; D gene ambiguous. The germline CDR1 and CDR2 sequences are SGHDT and YYEEEE. V gave up 1 base and J gave up 2 bases, with 13 bases separating them. There are 16 residues in the CDR3.

The chain recombines TRBV3-1 (or the pseudogene TRBV3-2) with TRBJ1-6; D is unresolved. The CDR3 extends over 16 amino acids. Deletions cut 3 bases from V and 5 bases from J, with 14 bases between. Germline V gives CDR1 LGHDT, CDR2 YNNKEL (reference sequence). CDR3: CASSHRGKGNNSPLHF. The CDR3 DNA is TGTGCCAGCAGCCACCGAGGGAAAGGGAATAATTCACCCCTCCACTTT.

This chain links TRBV12-3 or TRBV12-4 with TRBJ1-2; tentative D call: TRBD1 (5 bases). Trimming left V 1 base short and J 6 bases short, with 9 bases between. The CDR3 has 13 amino acids. CDR3 sequence reads: CASSLVRGHGYTF. The CDR3 nucleotides read TGTGCCAGCAGTTTAGTGCGGGGCCATGGCTACACCTTC.

The chain uses TRBV5-1 and TRBJ2-2; TRBD1 matches 7 bases. Germline values: CDR1 SGHRS, CDR2 YFSETQ. V gave up 4 bases and J gave up 0 bases; unmatched junction bases: 3. CDR3 size: 15 residues. The CDR3 loop reads CASSPGGTNTGELFF. The CDR3 nucleotides read TGCGCCAGCAGCCCAGGGGGAACGAACACCGGGGAGCTGTTTTTT. The whole variable domain, remainder taken from reference TRBV5-1 and TRBJ2-2, is KAGVTQTPRYLIKTRGQQVTLSCSPISGHRSVSWYQQTPGQGLQFLFEYFSETQRNKGNFPGRFSGRQFSNSRSEMNVSTLELGDSALYLCASSPGGTNTGELFFGEGSRLTVL.

The chain combines TRBV15 with TRBJ2-3, with D possibly matching TRBD1 (6 bases). The V gene's germline CDR1 is LNHNV and CDR2 YYDKDF (reference sequence). V was cut by 0 bases and J by 0 bases, with 19 bases left in between. This CDR3 is 19 amino acids long. Here the CDR3 DNA reads TGTGCCACCAGCAGAGATAAAGCGTGGGGGCGGCCTAGCACAGATACGCAGTATTTT. Translation: CATSRDKAWGRPSTDTQYF.